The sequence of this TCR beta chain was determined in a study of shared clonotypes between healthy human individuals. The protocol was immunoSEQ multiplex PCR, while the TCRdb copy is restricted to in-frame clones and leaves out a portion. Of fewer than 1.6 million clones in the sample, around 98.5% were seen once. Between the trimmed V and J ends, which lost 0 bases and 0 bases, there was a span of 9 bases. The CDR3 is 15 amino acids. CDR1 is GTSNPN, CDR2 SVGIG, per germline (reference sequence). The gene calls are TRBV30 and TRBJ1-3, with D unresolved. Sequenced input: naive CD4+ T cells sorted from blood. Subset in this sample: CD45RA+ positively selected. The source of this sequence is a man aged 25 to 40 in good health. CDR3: CAWSVRKNSGNTIYF. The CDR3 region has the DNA TGTGCCTGGAGTGTCAGGAAAAACTCTGGAAACACCATATATTTT.